This TCR beta chain was identified in a study of cytomegalovirus exposure and HLA in healthy donors. PCR used 60 Vbeta primers and 13 Jbeta primers. Method: immunoSEQ multiplex PCR; TCRdb's copy keeps in-frame clones and lacks some. The sample includes 85,000 to 130,000 clones, about 75% of them seen just once. This clone turned up a few times. With 5 bases clipped from V and 4 bases from J, the junction kept 5 bases outside the gene matches. Germline CDR1 SGHTA, CDR2 FQGNSA. This CDR3 is 14 amino acids long. The TCR was taken from a male donor in good health and CMV-seropositive. The rearrangement joins TRBV7-2 to TRBJ2-7; 10 nucleotides line up with TRBD1. Specimen: PBMCs. The CDR3 DNA reads as TGTGCCAGCAGCACCGGGACAGGGGTATACGAGCAGTACTTC. This gives the protein CASSTGTGVYEQYF. Full variable domain (rest looked up from reference TRBV7-2 and TRBJ2-7): GAGVSQSPSNKVTEKGKDVELRCDPISGHTALYWYRQSLGQGLEFLIYFQGNSAPDKSGLPSDRFSAERTGGSVSTLTIQRTQQEDSAVYLCASSTGTGVYEQYFGPGTRLTVT.